This T cell receptor beta chain was sequenced in a study of blood T cell repertoires in COVID-19. Study summary: PBMCs, B-cell-depleted T cells, or T cells were the source of the cDNA or gDNA that made up the material.

V lost 4 bases, J lost 4 bases, and 14 bases lay in between. CDR3 length: 14 amino acids. Germline V gene sequence: CDR1 SGHNT, CDR2 YYREEE (reference sequence). Libraries were prepared by immunoSEQ multiplex PCR; TCRdb keeps only in-frame clonotypes and omits some of them. The sample lists a few hundred thousand clones, about 88% occurring once. The receptor's source is a man in his 60s who had recovered from COVID-19. The chain uses TRBV5-4 and TRBJ1-1, with D possibly being TRBD1 (5 bases). Material for sequencing was peripheral blood. CDR3 protein: CASSPGGSGTEAFF. DNA for the CDR3: TGTGCCAGCAGCCCCGGGGGGAGCGGCACTGAAGCTTTCTTT.